Listed here are 4 T cell receptor beta chains from one sample, sequenced in a study of blood T cell repertoires in COVID-19. Sequencing was performed with immunoSEQ multiplex PCR; in TCRdb, only in-frame clones are kept and a portion is missing. The table has approximately 210,000 clones, about 89% seen once. Specimen: peripheral blood. These receptors were obtained from a woman between 40 and 55 years old with acute or convalescent COVID-19.

The chain couples TRBV3-1 (or the pseudogene TRBV3-2) to TRBJ1-1, with a weak D call TRBD1 (6 bases). CDR3 length: 18 amino acids. The germline CDR1 and CDR2 sequences are LGHDT and YNNKEL (reference sequence). V was trimmed by 3 bases and J by 6 bases, leaving 26 bases between them. CDR3 in DNA: TGTGCCAGCAGCCACTACCTATCGCAGGGGAAGGGTGGCTCTGAAGCTTTCTTT. Amino acid sequence: CASSHYLSQGKGGSEAFF.

This chain joins TRBV13 and TRBJ1-2, with D perhaps matching TRBD1 (5 bases). V lost 4 bases, J lost 5 bases, and 11 bases lay in between. CDR3 length: 13 residues. Germline CDR1 PRHDT, CDR2 FYEKMQ (reference sequence). The CDR3 bases are TGTGCCAGCAGCTCGTTCGGGACTTATGGCTACACCTTC. This gives the protein CASSSFGTYGYTF.

The chain couples TRBV10-1 to TRBJ1-1, with D uncertain. The germline V gene encodes CDR1 WNHNN and CDR2 SYGVQD (reference sequence). The CDR3 length is 12 residues. V was trimmed by 5 bases and J by 5 bases, leaving 9 bases between them. The CDR3 loop reads CASSNPGTEAFF. CDR3 DNA: TGCGCCAGCAGTAATCCGGGGACTGAAGCTTTCTTT.

This chain connects TRBV11-2 to TRBJ2-3, with D tentatively TRBD1 (6 bases). The V end was cut by 5 bases, the J end by 9 bases, with 15 bases between. Germline V gene data show CDR1 as SGHAT and CDR2 as FQNNGV. This CDR3 contains 13 residues. The CDR3 nucleotides read TGTGCCAGCAGCACCAAGGGGGTAGGAACGCAGTATTTT. It encodes CASSTKGVGTQYF.